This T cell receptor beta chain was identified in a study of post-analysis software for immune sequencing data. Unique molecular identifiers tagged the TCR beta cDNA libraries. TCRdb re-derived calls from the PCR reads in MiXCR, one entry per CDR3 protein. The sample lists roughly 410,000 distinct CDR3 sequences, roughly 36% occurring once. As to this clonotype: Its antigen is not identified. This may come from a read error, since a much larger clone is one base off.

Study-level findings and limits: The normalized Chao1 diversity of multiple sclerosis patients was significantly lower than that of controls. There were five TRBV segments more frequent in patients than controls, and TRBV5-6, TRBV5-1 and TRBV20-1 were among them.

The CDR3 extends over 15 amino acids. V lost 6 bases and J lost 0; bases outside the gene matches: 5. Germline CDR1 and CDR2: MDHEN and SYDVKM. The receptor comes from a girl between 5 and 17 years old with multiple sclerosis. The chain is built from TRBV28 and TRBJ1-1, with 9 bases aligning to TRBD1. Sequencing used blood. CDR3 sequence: CASRPGQGMNTEAFF. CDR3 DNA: TGTGCCAGCAGGCCGGGACAGGGAATGAACACTGAAGCTTTCTTT.